This T cell receptor beta chain is from a study of blood T cell repertoires in COVID-19. Turning to the study itself: The study drew acute and convalescent COVID-19 samples from the United States, Italy and Spain. Nucleic acid was either cDNA or gDNA, and it came from T cells, B-cell-depleted T cells, or PBMCs.

Authors' methods: By means of reference gene primer amplification, nucleated cell counts were estimated. Produced via immunoSEQ multiplex PCR; TCRdb's table is partial and in-frame only. From that table come the V and J calls and clone size; the DNA was used to work out D and trimming. The top ten hold roughly 0.26% of the sample, which has 650,000 to 800,000 clones, around 89% seen once. Trimming stripped 7 bases from V and 0 bases from J, with 9 bases between. The CDR3 covers 13 residues. CDR1 and CDR2 from the germline V gene are LNHDA and SQIVND (reference sequence). This clonotype originated in a woman younger than 35 with acute or convalescent COVID-19. V usage is TRBV19 and J usage is TRBJ1-1; D uncertain. What was sequenced was peripheral blood. The DNA for the CDR3 is TGTGCCAGTACTAGAGGGATGAACACTGAAGCTTTCTTT. Translation gives CASTRGMNTEAFF. Full variable domain (missing parts from reference TRBV19 and TRBJ1-1): DGGITQSPKYLFRKEGQNVTLSCEQNLNHDAMYWYRQDPGQGLRLIYYSQIVNDFQKGDIAEGYSVSREKKESFPLTVTSAQKNPTAFYLCASTRGMNTEAFFGQGTRLTVV.